This T cell receptor (beta chain) appears in the sequencing data of a study of blood T cell repertoires in COVID-19. Whole-study context: Collection of acute and convalescent COVID-19 samples took place in the United States, Italy and Spain. Sample material is recorded as cDNA or gDNA derived from T cells, B-cell-depleted T cells, or PBMCs.

The V gene lost 7 bases and the J gene lost 4 bases, with 22 bases spanning the gap. Per the germline V gene, CDR1 is MNHEY and CDR2 is SMNVEV (reference sequence). The CDR3 runs to 16 residues. In the original workflow: Cell counts per sample came from amplifying reference gene primers. Sequencing used immunoSEQ multiplex PCR; TCRdb keeps in-frame clones, though not all of them. The DNA was the basis for D and trimming; V, J and clone size are from that table. This table has over 150,000 clones, roughly 88% appearing once. This TCR came from a woman over 75 with active or convalescent COVID-19. The sample consisted of peripheral blood. The V call is TRBV27, the J call TRBJ1-1; D perhaps matches TRBD1 (5 bases). CDR3 sequence (DNA): TGTGCCAGCAACGGCAATGGGGGACTTGGAGCCACTGAAGCTTTCTTT. It translates to CASNGNGGLGATEAFF.